This T cell receptor beta chain was recorded in a study of T cell responses to AZD1222 COVID-19 vaccine. Study findings and constraints: No day 14 peak samples; only post-peak repertoires were characterized.

Concerning this clone itself: No antigen is known for it.

Some clones are missing from TCRdb's copy, which holds only in-frame ones; the method was immunoSEQ multiplex PCR. The table shows approximately 100,000 clones, with roughly 90% occurring only once. Germline V gene sequence: CDR1 MDHEN, CDR2 SYDVKM. The V gene end was trimmed by 4 bases and the J gene end by 4 bases; junction bases not matched to a gene: 7. The CDR3 extends over 15 amino acids. Sequenced material: peripheral blood, taken on day 0 of AZD1222 vaccination. The sequence came from an adult in good health. V and J are TRBV28 and TRBJ2-3, with TRBD2 matching over 8 bases. CDR3 DNA: TGTGCCAGCAGTTCGCCGGGGGGGCAGGCAGATACGCAGTATTTT. Its protein product is CASSSPGGQADTQYF.